The source of this TCR beta chain is a study of tumor-infiltrating lymphocytes in primary liver carcinoma. From germline, CDR1 is MDHEN and CDR2 SYDVKM. With 2 bases removed from V and 2 bases from J, the gap between germline ends came to 16 bases. The CDR3 runs to 17 residues. Co-extracted RNA and DNA came from approximately 20-30 mg of unsorted bulk tissue. A primer in the constant region served to generate TCR beta cDNA from approximately 500 ng of total RNA. Libraries for TCR beta were built through three nested multiplex PCR rounds, which together made up a slightly modified ARM-PCR procedure. The opening two PCR rounds, nine to eleven cycles each, paired TRBV1-TRBV30 forward primers with a C-beta reverse primer. TCRdb used MiXCR to reprocess the multiplex PCR reads, holding one entry per CDR3 protein. The sample lists 95,000 to 100,000 distinct CDR3 sequences; approximately 70% were seen once.

This sequence was found in a woman aged 60-75 years with primary liver carcinoma and hepatitis B virus infection. Sequencing was performed on liver tumor tissue from sampling region 2. As for subset: tumor region T2, inferior pole. This chain uses TRBV28 with TRBJ2-1, with D unresolved. CDR3 protein: CASSLPRLWSAYNEQFF. The CDR3 DNA follows: TGTGCCAGCAGTTTACCTAGACTGTGGTCCGCCTACAATGAGCAGTTCTTC.